The 11 T cell receptor beta chains below were found in one sample sequenced in a study of lymphopenia after photon versus proton radiotherapy. Produced via immunoSEQ multiplex PCR; TCRdb's table is partial and in-frame only. Among more than 70,000 clones, over 70% were seen once, and the ten largest hold over 1.1%. Sequenced material: peripheral blood, taken from a patient treated with proton-based radiotherapy. These receptors were obtained from a man aged 55 to 70 with pancreatic cancer.

The chain recombines TRBV5-1 with TRBJ2-1, with 10 nucleotides matching TRBD2. Germline CDR1 reads SGHRS; CDR2 reads YFSETQ. V lost 1 base, J lost 4 bases, and 8 bases stayed unmatched. The CDR3 length is 17 residues. This chain's CDR3 is CASSLLPSGSGYNEQFF. The CDR3 nucleotides are TGCGCCAGCAGCTTGCTGCCTAGCGGGAGTGGTTACAATGAGCAGTTCTTC.

This clone appeared a single time. The V and J genes are TRBV6-1 and TRBJ1-5; TRBD1 aligns across 9 bases. Germline assignment: CDR1 MNHNS and CDR2 SASEGT. J lost 6 bases, V lost 6 bases, and 9 bases had no gene match. The CDR3 has 15 amino acids. CDR3 loop: CASRSDRGGGQPQHF. The CDR3 DNA sequence: TGTGCCAGCAGATCGGACAGGGGAGGAGGTCAGCCCCAGCATTTT.

The chain couples TRBV29-1 to TRBJ2-7; 9 positions agree with TRBD2. Germline CDR1 SQVTM, CDR2 ANQGSEA. The CDR3 contains 13 residues. J gave up 9 bases and V 2 bases, and 8 bases lay outside the gene matches. CDR3 in amino acids: CSVEWTSAGGQYF. The CDR3 DNA reads TGCAGCGTTGAATGGACTAGCGCCGGTGGGCAGTACTTC.

The DNA for the CDR3 is TGTGCCAGCAGCCAAGGGGAGTGGGCAGATACGCAGTATTTT. Translation gives CASSQGEWADTQYF. This chain links TRBV4-2 with TRBJ2-3; TRBD2 is a possible D gene (5 bases). This CDR3 contains 14 residues. Germline V gene sequence: CDR1 LGHNA, CDR2 YNFKEQ. With 1 base removed from V and 4 bases from J, the gap between germline ends came to 9 bases.

In DNA form, the CDR3 reads TGTGCCAGCAGGATGGGACAGCTGAACACTGAAGCTTTCTTT. As protein: CASRMGQLNTEAFF. The chain recombines TRBV5-6 with TRBJ1-1, with 7 bases fitting TRBD1. Germline lookup yields CDR1 SGHDT and CDR2 YYEEEE. V lost 5 bases to trimming and J lost 0 bases; unmatched junction nucleotides: 4. The CDR3 extends over 14 amino acids.

This clone showed up just once. The chain couples TRBV11-2 to TRBJ1-3; D uncertain. Trimming stripped 5 bases from V and 4 bases from J, with 6 bases between. The CDR3 sequence is 12 residues long. Germline CDR1 SGHAT, CDR2 FQNNGV. This chain's CDR3 is CASSQGGNTIYF. CDR3 nucleotide sequence: TGTGCCAGCAGCCAAGGAGGAAACACCATATATTTT.

This chain links TRBV9 with TRBJ2-1, with 7 bases fitting TRBD1. This CDR3 has 15 residues. Germline assignment: CDR1 SGDLS and CDR2 YYNGEE. V shed 3 bases, J shed 4 bases, and the junction held 7 bases outside the gene matches. The CDR3 nucleotides are TGTGCCAGCAGCGCCTCGGGACAGAGTTACAATGAGCAGTTCTTC. It codes for CASSASGQSYNEQFF.

This rearrangement joins TRBV7-8 to TRBJ1-2; D remains ambiguous. CDR3 size: 16 residues. V lost 4 bases and J lost 6, with 21 bases in between. In germline, CDR1 is SGHVS, CDR2 FQNEAQ. The CDR3 DNA follows: TGTGCCAGCAGCTCAGGAGCGGGAGGCCGGGAAAATGGCTACACCTTC. It is translated as CASSSGAGGRENGYTF.

The V call is TRBV6-6, the J call TRBJ1-2; TRBD1 matches 9 bases. The CDR3 is 15 amino acids. Germline V gives CDR1 MNHNY, CDR2 SVGAGI (reference sequence). J was trimmed by 1 base and V by 5 bases; bases with no gene match: 5. The CDR3 loop reads CASSQNRGLNYGYTF. DNA for the CDR3: TGTGCCAGCAGTCAGAACAGGGGGCTTAACTATGGCTACACCTTC.

V usage is TRBV28 and J usage is TRBJ2-2; 7 bases map to TRBD1. The germline gives CDR1 MDHEN, CDR2 SYDVKM. With V trimmed by 6 bases and J by 0 bases, 13 bases remained unmatched. The CDR3 is 18 residues long. The CDR3 reads CASSWGTVYRSNTGELFF. CDR3 DNA sequence: TGTGCCAGCAGCTGGGGGACAGTTTACCGGTCGAACACCGGGGAGCTGTTTTTT.

The rearrangement joins TRBV6-1 to TRBJ2-5; D may be TRBD1 (5 bases). V lost 7 bases, J lost 2 bases, and 11 bases lay in between. CDR3 size: 13 residues. Germline CDR1 MNHNS, CDR2 SASEGT. The CDR3 region is CASTRVLQETQYF. CDR3 coding DNA: TGTGCCAGCACCAGGGTTCTTCAAGAGACCCAGTACTTC.